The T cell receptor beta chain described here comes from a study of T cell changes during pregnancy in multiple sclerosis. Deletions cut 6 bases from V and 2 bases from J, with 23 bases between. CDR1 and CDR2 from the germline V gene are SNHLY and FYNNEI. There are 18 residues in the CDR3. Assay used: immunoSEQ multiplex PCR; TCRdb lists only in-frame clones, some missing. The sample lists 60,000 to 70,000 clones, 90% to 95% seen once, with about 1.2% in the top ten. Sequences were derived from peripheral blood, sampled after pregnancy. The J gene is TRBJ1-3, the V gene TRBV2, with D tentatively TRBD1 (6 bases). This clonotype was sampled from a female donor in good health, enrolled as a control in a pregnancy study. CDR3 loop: CASRSKGIGQNTGNTIYF. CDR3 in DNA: TGTGCCAGCAGGTCGAAGGGTATCGGACAGAACACTGGAAACACCATATATTTT.